This TCR beta chain was observed in a study of blood T cell repertoires in COVID-19. Study background: Acute-phase and convalescent COVID-19 samples originated in the United States, Italy and Spain.

Assay: immunoSEQ multiplex PCR; the TCRdb copy retains only in-frame clones and omits some. The data hold about 160,000 clones, with 85% to 95% observed a single time. CDR3 size: 15 residues. The germline V and J ends were trimmed by 3 bases and 4 bases, with 15 bases remaining between them. Germline V CDR1 and CDR2: MNHEY, SMNVEV (reference sequence). The receptor was isolated from a woman in her forties or fifties with acute or convalescent COVID-19. The chain combines TRBV27 with TRBJ1-1; tentative D call: TRBD1 (5 bases). The sample consisted of peripheral blood. CDR3 protein: CASSLGPGGLTEAFF. DNA for the CDR3: TGTGCCAGCAGTTTGGGGCCGGGGGGACTCACTGAAGCTTTCTTT.